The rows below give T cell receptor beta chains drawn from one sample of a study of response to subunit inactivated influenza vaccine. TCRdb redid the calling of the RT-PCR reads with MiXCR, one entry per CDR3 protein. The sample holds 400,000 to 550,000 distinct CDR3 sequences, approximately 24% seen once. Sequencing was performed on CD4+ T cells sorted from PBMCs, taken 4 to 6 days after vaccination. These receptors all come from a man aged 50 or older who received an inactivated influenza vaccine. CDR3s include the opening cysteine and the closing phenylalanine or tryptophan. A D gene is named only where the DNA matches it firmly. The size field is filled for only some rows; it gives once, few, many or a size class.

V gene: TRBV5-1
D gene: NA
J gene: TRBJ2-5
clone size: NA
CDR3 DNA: TGCGCCAGCAGCCTACGGACGGAGGAGACCCAGTACTTC
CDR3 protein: CASSLRTEETQYF

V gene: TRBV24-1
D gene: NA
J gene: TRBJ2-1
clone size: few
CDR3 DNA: TGTGCCACCAGTGATAATCAGGCAGACCGCTCCTACAATGAGCAGTTCTTC
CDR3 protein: CATSDNQADRSYNEQFF

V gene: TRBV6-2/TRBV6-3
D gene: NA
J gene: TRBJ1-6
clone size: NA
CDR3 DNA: TGTGCCAGCAGTTACGGGTTTACGAATTCACCCCTCCACTTT
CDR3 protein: CASSYGFTNSPLHF

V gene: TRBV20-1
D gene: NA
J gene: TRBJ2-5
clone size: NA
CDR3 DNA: TGCAGTGCGTTAGTCCCGTTGGGGCAAGAGACCCAGTACTTC
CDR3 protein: CSALVPLGQETQYF

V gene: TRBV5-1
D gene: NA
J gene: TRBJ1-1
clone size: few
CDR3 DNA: TGCGCCAGCAGCTTGGCCTTATCGGCAGGCGGTTTTAGCTTT
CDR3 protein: CASSLALSAGGFSF

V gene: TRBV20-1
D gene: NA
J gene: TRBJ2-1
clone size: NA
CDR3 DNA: TGCAGTGCCTTATCATTCCAACGGGAGATAGGAGATGAGCAGTTCTTC
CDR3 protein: CSALSFQREIGDEQFF

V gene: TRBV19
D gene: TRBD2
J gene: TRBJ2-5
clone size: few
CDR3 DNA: TGTGCCAGTCGTGGGAGGGCCCGGGAGACCCAGTACTTC
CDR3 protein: CASRGRARETQYF

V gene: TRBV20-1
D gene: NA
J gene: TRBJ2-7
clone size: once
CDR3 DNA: TGCAGTGCTAGAGAATGGGGACGAAGCTCCTACGAGCAGTACTTC
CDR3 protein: CSAREWGRSSYEQYF

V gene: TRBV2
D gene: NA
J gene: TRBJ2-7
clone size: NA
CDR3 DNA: TGTGCCAGCAGTGAAGCCGGGACCCCGGAAGGCGAGCAGTACTTC
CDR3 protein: CASSEAGTPEGEQYF

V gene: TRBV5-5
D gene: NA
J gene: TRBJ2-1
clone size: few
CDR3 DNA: TGTGCCAGCAGCTACGTGGTCTCCTACAATGAGCAGTTCTTC
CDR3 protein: CASSYVVSYNEQFF

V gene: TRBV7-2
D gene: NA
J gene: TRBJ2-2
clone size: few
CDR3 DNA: TGTGCCAGCAGCTTAGGGGCAGGGGACACCGGGGAGCTGTTTTTT
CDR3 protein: CASSLGAGDTGELFF

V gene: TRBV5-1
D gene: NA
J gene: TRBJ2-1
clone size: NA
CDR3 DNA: TGCGCCAGCAGCTTCCACGGAAGTGAGACGGGTGAGCAGTTCTTC
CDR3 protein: CASSFHGSETGEQFF

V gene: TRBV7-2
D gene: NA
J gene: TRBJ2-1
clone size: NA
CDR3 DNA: TGTGCCAGCAGCCTTTACTATGAGCAGTTCTTC
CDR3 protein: CASSLYYEQFF

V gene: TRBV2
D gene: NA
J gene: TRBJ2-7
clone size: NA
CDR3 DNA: TGTGCCAGCAGTGTGGTTCCCCTCCGCGAGCAGTACTTC
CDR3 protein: CASSVVPLREQYF

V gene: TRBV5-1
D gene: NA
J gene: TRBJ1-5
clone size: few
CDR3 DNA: TGCGCCAGCAGCTTGGAGACAAATCAGCCCCAGCATTTT
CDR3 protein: CASSLETNQPQHF

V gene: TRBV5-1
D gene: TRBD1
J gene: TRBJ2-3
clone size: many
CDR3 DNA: TGCGCCAGCAGCTTGGGACAGGGGATAGATACGCAGTATTTT
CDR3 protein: CASSLGQGIDTQYF

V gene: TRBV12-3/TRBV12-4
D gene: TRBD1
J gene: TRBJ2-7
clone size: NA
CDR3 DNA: TGTGCCAGCAGCTCACAGGGGGCATCCTACGAGCAGTACTTC
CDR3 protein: CASSSQGASYEQYF

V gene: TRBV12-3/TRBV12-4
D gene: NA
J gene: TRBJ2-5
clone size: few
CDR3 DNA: TGTGCCAGTGCTTTTGCCCCCGACGGGACCCAGTACTTC
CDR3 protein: CASAFAPDGTQYF

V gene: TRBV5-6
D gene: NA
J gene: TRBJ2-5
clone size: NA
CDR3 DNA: TGTGCCAGCAATGGGAGAGTGATAGAGACCCAGTACTTC
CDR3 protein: CASNGRVIETQYF

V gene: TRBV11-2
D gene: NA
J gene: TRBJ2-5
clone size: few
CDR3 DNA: TGTGCCAGCAGCCTAATGTCCGGGCCTGAAGAGACCCAGTACTTC
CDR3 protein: CASSLMSGPEETQYF

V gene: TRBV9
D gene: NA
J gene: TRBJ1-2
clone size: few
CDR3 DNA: TGTGCCAGCAGCGCCTCCCCTCTTTCGGGCTACACCTTC
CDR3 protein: CASSASPLSGYTF

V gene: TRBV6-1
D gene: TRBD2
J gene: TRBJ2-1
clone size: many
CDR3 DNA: TGTGCCAGCCGGGGACTAGCGGGAAACAATGAGCAGTTCTTC
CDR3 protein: CASRGLAGNNEQFF

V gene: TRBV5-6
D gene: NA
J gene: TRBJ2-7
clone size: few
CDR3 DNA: TGTGCCAGCAGCTTGTTCGGCAGAAGCTCCTACGAGCAGTACTTC
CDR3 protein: CASSLFGRSSYEQYF

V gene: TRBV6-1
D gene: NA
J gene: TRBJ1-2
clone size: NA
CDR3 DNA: TGTGCCAGCAGTGAAGGAAAAGGCTATGGCTACACCTTC
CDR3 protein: CASSEGKGYGYTF

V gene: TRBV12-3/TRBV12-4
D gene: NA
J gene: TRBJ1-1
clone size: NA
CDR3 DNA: TGTGCCAGCAGTTGGACAGAAAGGAACACTGAAGCTTTCTTT
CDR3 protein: CASSWTERNTEAFF

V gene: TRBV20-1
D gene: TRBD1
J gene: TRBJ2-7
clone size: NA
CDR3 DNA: TGCAGTGCTACTGGGACAGTAGGGTCCTACGAGCAGTACTTC
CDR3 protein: CSATGTVGSYEQYF

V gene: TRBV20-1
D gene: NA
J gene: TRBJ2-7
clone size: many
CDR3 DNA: TGCAGTGCTGGGGTTGAGCAGTACTTC
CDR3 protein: CSAGVEQYF

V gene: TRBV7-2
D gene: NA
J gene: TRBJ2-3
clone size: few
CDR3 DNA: TGTGCCAGCAGCTGGACCGGGTCTAGCACAGATACGCAGTATTTT
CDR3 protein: CASSWTGSSTDTQYF

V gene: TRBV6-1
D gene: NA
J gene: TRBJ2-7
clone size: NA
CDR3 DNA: TGTGCCAGCAGTGTTCGCTTACGAGGCTCCTACGAGCAGTACTTC
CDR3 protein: CASSVRLRGSYEQYF

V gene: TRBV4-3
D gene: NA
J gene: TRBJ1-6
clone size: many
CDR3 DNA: TGCGCCAGCAGCTCCCGATCCTATAATTCACCCCTCCACTTT
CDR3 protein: CASSSRSYNSPLHF

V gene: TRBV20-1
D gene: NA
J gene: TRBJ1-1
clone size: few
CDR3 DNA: TGCAGTGCTCAGCAGAACACTGAAGCTTTCTTT
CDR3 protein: CSAQQNTEAFF

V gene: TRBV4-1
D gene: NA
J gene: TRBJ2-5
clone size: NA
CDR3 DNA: TGCGCCAGCAGCCAAGGAGGGGTAGAGACCCAGTACTTC
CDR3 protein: CASSQGGVETQYF

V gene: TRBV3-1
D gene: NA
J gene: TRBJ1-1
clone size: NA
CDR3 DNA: TGTGCCAGCAGCCAAAGAGGGGAAGCTTTCTTT
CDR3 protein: CASSQRGEAFF

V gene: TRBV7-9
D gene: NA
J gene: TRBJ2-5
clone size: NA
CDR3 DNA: TGTGCCAGCAGCTCATATCCTTCAGGGTCGCAGTACTTC
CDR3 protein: CASSSYPSGSQYF

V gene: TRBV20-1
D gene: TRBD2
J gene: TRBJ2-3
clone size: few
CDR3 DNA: TGCAGTGCGCGGGACTACCAGCATCGGCAGTATTTT
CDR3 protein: CSARDYQHRQYF

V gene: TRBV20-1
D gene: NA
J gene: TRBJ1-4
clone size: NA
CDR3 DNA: TGCAGTGGAAGACAAGGGGGAGGTGAAAAACTGTTTTTT
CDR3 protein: CSGRQGGGEKLFF

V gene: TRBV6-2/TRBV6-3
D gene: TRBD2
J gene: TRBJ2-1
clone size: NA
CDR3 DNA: TGTGCCAGCAGTCGTCTTCTGCGGGAGCGAGTCCATGAGCAGTTCTTC
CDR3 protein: CASSRLLRERVHEQFF

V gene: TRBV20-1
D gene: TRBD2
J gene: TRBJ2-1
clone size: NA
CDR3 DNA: TGCAGTTCCCTAGCGGGATTGACCTACAATGAGCAGTTCTTC
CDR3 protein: CSSLAGLTYNEQFF

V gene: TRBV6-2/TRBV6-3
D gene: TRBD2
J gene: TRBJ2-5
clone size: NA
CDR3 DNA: TGTGCCAGCGCGACTAGCGGGCCCTGGACCCAGTACTTC
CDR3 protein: CASATSGPWTQYF

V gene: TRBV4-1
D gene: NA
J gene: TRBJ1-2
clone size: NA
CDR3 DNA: TGCGCCAGCAGCGAGGGACTCACGAAGAAAGGCTATGGCTACACCTTC
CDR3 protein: CASSEGLTKKGYGYTF

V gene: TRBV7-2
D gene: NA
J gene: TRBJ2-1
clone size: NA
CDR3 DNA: TGTGCCAGCAGCTTAGTAGGGGCGCGGGGCAATGAGCAGTTCTTC
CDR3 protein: CASSLVGARGNEQFF

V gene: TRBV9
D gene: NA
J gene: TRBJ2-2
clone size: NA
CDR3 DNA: TGTGCCAGCAGCGTAGCTGGTCGGAGCGGGCTAGTCGGCGGGGAGCTGTTTTTT
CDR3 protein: CASSVAGRSGLVGGELFF

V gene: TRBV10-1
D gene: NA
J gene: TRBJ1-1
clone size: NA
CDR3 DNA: TGCGCCAGCAGTGAAATCTTACCCACAGTGGGAAACACTGAAGCTTTCTTT
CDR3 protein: CASSEILPTVGNTEAFF

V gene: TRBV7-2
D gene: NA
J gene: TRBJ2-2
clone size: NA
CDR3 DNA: TGTGCCAGCACCCAAATAGACTTCCTCGGGGAGCTGTTTTTT
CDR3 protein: CASTQIDFLGELFF

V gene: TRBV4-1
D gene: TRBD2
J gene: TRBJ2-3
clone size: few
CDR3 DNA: TGCGCCAGCAGCCAGAGGGGAGGTCCCTTAGCGGGGGGCCTCACAGATACGCAGTATTTT
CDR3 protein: CASSQRGGPLAGGLTDTQYF

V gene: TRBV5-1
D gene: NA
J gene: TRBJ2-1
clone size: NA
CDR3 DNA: TGCGCCAGCAGCTTAGGGAGCAACGGGTACAATGAGCAGTTCTTC
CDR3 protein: CASSLGSNGYNEQFF

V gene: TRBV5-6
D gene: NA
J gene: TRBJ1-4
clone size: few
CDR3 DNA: TGTGCCAGCAGCGTAGGACAGAATGAAAAACTGTTTTTT
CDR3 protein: CASSVGQNEKLFF

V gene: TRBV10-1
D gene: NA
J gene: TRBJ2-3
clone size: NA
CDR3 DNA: TGCGCCACCGCCCGACAGGTCAGCACAGATACGCAGTATTTT
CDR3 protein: CATARQVSTDTQYF

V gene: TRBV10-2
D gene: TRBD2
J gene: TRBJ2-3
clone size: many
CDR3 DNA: TGCGCCAGCAGGGCTACTAGCGTCTACACAGATACGCAGTATTTT
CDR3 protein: CASRATSVYTDTQYF

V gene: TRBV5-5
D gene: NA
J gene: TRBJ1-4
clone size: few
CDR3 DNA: TGTGCCAGCAGCGTTATTGGGACTCCCTCGGGTGAAAAACTGTTTTTT
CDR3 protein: CASSVIGTPSGEKLFF

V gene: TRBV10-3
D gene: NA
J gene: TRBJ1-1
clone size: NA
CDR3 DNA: TGTGCCATCAGTGATTTCACTGAAGCTTTCTTT
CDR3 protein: CAISDFTEAFF

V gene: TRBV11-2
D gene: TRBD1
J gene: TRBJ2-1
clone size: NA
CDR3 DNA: TGTGCCAGCAGCCCAACGACAGGGGGGAATGAGCAGTTCTTC
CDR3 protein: CASSPTTGGNEQFF

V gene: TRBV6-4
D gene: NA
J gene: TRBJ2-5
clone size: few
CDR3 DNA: TGTGCCAGCAGTGACGGGGTGACCCAGTACTTC
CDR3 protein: CASSDGVTQYF

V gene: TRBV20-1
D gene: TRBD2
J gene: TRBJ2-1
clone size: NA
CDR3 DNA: TGCAGTGGCCAATTCGGGACTAACTACAATGAGCAGTTCTTC
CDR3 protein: CSGQFGTNYNEQFF

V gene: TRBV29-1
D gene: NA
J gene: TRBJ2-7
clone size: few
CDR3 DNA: TGCAGCGTGGGACGGGAGACAGCATCTTACGAGCAGTACTTC
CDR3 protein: CSVGRETASYEQYF

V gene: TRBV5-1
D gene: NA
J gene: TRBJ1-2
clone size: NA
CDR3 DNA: TGCGCCAGCAGGAAAGGGACGGACAATGGCTACACCTTC
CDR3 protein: CASRKGTDNGYTF

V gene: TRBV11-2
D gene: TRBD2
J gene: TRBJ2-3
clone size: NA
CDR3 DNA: TGTGCCAGCAGCCCCGGGACTAGCGGGAGGGCCGAATGGCCAGATACGCAGTATTTT
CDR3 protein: CASSPGTSGRAEWPDTQYF

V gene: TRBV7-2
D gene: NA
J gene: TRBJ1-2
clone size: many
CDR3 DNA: TGTGCCAGCAGCCCAACTACACTCTATGGCTACACCTTC
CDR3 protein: CASSPTTLYGYTF

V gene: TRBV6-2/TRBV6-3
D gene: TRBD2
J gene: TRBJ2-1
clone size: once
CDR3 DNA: TGTGCCAGCCGTTCGCGGGGGGCCCCGGGGACTGAGCAGTTCTTC
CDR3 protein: CASRSRGAPGTEQFF